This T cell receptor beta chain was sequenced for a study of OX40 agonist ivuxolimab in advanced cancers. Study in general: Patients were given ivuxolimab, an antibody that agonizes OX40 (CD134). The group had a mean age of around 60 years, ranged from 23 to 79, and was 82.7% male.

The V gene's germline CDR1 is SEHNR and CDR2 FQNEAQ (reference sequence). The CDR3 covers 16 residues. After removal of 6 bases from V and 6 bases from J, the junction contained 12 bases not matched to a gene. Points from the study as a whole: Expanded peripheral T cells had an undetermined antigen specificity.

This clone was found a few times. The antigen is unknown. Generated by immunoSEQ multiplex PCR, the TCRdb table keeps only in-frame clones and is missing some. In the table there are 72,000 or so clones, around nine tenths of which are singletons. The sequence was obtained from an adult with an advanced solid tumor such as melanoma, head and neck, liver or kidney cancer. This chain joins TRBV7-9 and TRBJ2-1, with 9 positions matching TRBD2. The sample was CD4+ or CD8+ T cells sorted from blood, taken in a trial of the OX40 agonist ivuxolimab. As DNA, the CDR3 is TGTGCCAGCAGATCTAATAGCGGGAGTAGGCGCAATGAGCAGTTCTTC. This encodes CASRSNSGSRRNEQFF.